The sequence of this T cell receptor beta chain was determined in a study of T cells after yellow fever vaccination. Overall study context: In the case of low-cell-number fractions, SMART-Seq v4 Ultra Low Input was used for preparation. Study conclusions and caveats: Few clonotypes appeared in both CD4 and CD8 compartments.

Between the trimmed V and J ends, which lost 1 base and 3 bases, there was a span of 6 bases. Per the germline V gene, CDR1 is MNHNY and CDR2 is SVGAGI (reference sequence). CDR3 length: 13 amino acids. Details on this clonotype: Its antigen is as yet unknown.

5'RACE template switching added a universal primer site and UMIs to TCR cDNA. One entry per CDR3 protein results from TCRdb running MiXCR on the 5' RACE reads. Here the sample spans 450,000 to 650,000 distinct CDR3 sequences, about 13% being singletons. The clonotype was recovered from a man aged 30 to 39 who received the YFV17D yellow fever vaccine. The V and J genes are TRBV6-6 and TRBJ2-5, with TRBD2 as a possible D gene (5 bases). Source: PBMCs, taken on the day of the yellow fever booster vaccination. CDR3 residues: CASSYYGEETQYF. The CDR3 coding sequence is TGTGCCAGCAGTTACTACGGGGAAGAGACCCAGTACTTC.